Following are 32 T cell receptor beta chains from one sample sequenced in a study of blood T cell repertoires in COVID-19. Here immunoSEQ multiplex PCR was the method, and the copy in TCRdb shows in-frame clones only, minus some. The sample records 300,000 to 450,000 clones, roughly 85% being singletons. Sequenced: peripheral blood. All receptors come from a woman aged 18-35 years with acute or convalescent COVID-19.

The genes are TRBV7-3 and TRBJ2-1, with TRBD2 matching 7 bases. The CDR3 is made up of 20 amino acids. Looked up from germline, CDR1 is SGHTA and CDR2 is FQGTGA. V was pared by 2 bases and J by 8 bases, with 24 bases of the junction left unmatched. CDR3 sequence (DNA): TGTGCCAGCAGCTTACTTCCGCGCCCAGCGGGAAGTAAAACAGCCGATGAGCAGTTCTTC. This codes for CASSLLPRPAGSKTADEQFF.

The V gene is TRBV6-2 or TRBV6-3, the J gene TRBJ1-1; 7 bases match TRBD1. The CDR3 extends over 15 amino acids. Germline loops: CDR1 MNHEY, CDR2 SVGEGT. With V trimmed by 6 bases and J by 0 bases, 7 bases remained unmatched. In DNA form, the CDR3 reads TGTGCCAGCAGCAACCGACAGGGCGTGAACACTGAAGCTTTCTTT. This translates into CASSNRQGVNTEAFF.

This sequence joins TRBV28 and TRBJ2-3, with 9 bases that match TRBD1. Per the germline V gene, CDR1 is MDHEN and CDR2 is SYDVKM. The CDR3 has 17 residues. V lost 2 bases and J lost 4; bases outside the gene matches: 10. The CDR3: CASSLGSGQGNADTQYF. For the CDR3, the DNA is TGTGCCAGCAGTTTAGGATCGGGACAGGGCAACGCAGATACGCAGTATTTT.

The chain joins TRBV7-3 to TRBJ1-1, with D possibly TRBD1 on 6 matching bases. The CDR3 is made up of 15 amino acids. V lost 3 bases and J 4 bases, leaving 15 bases between the germline ends. CDR1 and CDR2 (germline): SGHTA, FQGTGA. The CDR3 is CASSFVRGGGTEAFF. CDR3 coding DNA: TGTGCCAGCAGCTTCGTTAGGGGGGGCGGCACTGAAGCTTTCTTT.

This chain uses TRBV5-1 with TRBJ2-7; 7 nucleotides agree with TRBD1. Germline assignment: CDR1 SGHRS and CDR2 YFSETQ. V trimming: 7 bases; J trimming: 6 bases; junction bases outside the gene matches: 7. There are 12 residues in the CDR3. The CDR3: CASRLEGAEQYF. Written as DNA, the CDR3 is TGCGCCAGCCGCCTTGAGGGGGCCGAGCAGTACTTC.

The V call is TRBV11-3, the J call TRBJ2-5; D is ambiguous. The CDR3 contains 15 residues. The V end lost 2 bases, the J end lost 4 bases, and 14 bases lay between the germline ends. CDR1 and CDR2 (germline): SGHNT, YENEEA. CDR3 coding DNA: TGTGCCAGCAGCTTAACGGCGGTGCCCCCAGAGACCCAGTACTTC. Translated, it gives CASSLTAVPPETQYF.

V is TRBV6-5 and J is TRBJ1-1; D possibly corresponds to TRBD1 (6 bases). Germline loops: CDR1 MNHEY, CDR2 SVGAGI. V lost 2 bases and J 7 bases, leaving 14 bases between the germline ends. The CDR3 extends over 14 amino acids. The CDR3 region has the DNA TGTGCCAGCAGTTACGCGGGGGGCCGAGGTGAAGCTTTCTTT. This sequence encodes CASSYAGGRGEAFF.

The chain links TRBV28 to TRBJ2-3; D is possibly TRBD2 (6 bases). The CDR3 runs 15 residues. Trimming left V 3 bases short and J 1 base short, with 11 bases between. Germline V CDR1 and CDR2: MDHEN, SYDVKM. In DNA form, the CDR3 reads TGTGCCAGCAGTTTTATGGCGGGGCGCACAGATACGCAGTATTTT. It is translated as CASSFMAGRTDTQYF.

The chain links TRBV7-9 to TRBJ2-7; unclear D gene. The V end was cut by 1 base, the J end by 2 bases, with 6 bases between. This CDR3 has 13 residues. Looked up from germline, CDR1 is SEHNR and CDR2 is FQNEAQ (reference sequence). CDR3 sequence (DNA): TGTGCCAGCAGCTTAGGGAGCCCCTACGAGCAGTACTTC. It codes for CASSLGSPYEQYF.

The chain has TRBV6-1 and TRBJ2-5, with TRBD2 matching 10 bases. The J segment lost 2 bases and the V segment lost 3 bases, leaving 6 bases of the junction unmatched. Germline CDR1 and CDR2: MNHNS and SASEGT. The CDR3 contains 16 residues. The CDR3 protein is CASSEALAGVQETQYF. DNA of the CDR3: TGTGCCAGCAGTGAGGCCCTAGCGGGGGTACAAGAGACCCAGTACTTC.

The V and J genes are TRBV2 and TRBJ1-6, with TRBD1 matching 7 bases. V lost 2 bases to trimming and J lost 7 bases; unmatched junction nucleotides: 5. The CDR3 covers 15 residues. The germline V gene encodes CDR1 SNHLY and CDR2 FYNNEI. CDR3: CASSEKVQGNSPLHF. The CDR3 DNA follows: TGTGCCAGCAGTGAAAAGGTACAGGGGAATTCACCCCTCCACTTT.

The rearrangement links TRBV4-1 to TRBJ1-6; unclear D gene. Trimming cost V 0 bases and J 5 bases, with 11 bases left between them. Germline assignment: CDR1 MGHRA and CDR2 YSYEKL. This CDR3 has 16 residues. In DNA form, the CDR3 reads TGCGCCAGCAGCCAAGATCTAATCCGGGATAATTCACCCCTCCACTTT. The encoded protein is CASSQDLIRDNSPLHF.

This clone was seen a handful of times. This chain links TRBV9 with TRBJ2-3; tentative D call: TRBD1 (6 bases). Germline CDR1 SGDLS, CDR2 YYNGEE. The CDR3 has 13 residues. V shed 3 bases and J shed 1 base, with 6 bases lying between them. The CDR3: CASSAGGTDTQYF. In DNA, the CDR3 is TGTGCCAGCAGCGCAGGGGGCACAGATACGCAGTATTTT.

The V and J genes are TRBV29-1 and TRBJ1-1; no firm D call. The CDR3 contains 12 residues. Trimming stripped 3 bases from V and 3 bases from J, with 8 bases between. Germline V gives CDR1 SQVTM, CDR2 ANQGSEA. CDR3 DNA: TGCAGCGTTGAGGCGGGGTACACTGAAGCTTTCTTT. Its protein product is CSVEAGYTEAFF.

The V gene is TRBV10-2, the J gene TRBJ1-6; D might be TRBD1 (5 bases). V was trimmed by 4 bases and J by 5 bases, leaving 6 bases between them. There are 13 residues in the CDR3. Germline V gene lookup returns CDR1 WSHSY and CDR2 SAAADI. CDR3: CASSGTNNSPLHF. The DNA for the CDR3 is TGCGCCAGCAGTGGGACAAATAATTCACCCCTCCACTTT.

V and J are TRBV10-1 and TRBJ1-2; no firm D call. The V end was cut by 8 bases, the J end by 1 base, with 17 bases between. The germline V gene encodes CDR1 WNHNN and CDR2 SYGVQD (reference sequence). The CDR3 is 15 amino acids. The CDR3 DNA follows: TGCGCCAGCCTATCACGTCGGGGATTTAACTATGGCTACACCTTC. Translated, it gives CASLSRRGFNYGYTF.

The DNA for the CDR3 is TGTGCCAGCAGAAAGGGGTCCGATACGCAGTATTTT. Protein: CASRKGSDTQYF. The chain combines TRBV28 with TRBJ2-3, with D possibly being TRBD1 (5 bases). The CDR3 totals 12 residues. V lost 6 bases and J lost 6, with 10 bases in between. The germline CDR1 and CDR2 sequences are MDHEN and SYDVKM.

The rearrangement links TRBV2 to TRBJ1-5; no definite D call. Germline V gives CDR1 SNHLY, CDR2 FYNNEI. Between the trimmed V and J ends, which lost 8 bases and 5 bases, there was a span of 13 bases. The CDR3 runs 13 residues. The CDR3 bases are TGTGCCAGCTACGAGGGTGGGGATCAGCCCCAGCATTTT. Translated: CASYEGGDQPQHF.

The table lists this clone with a count of one. V is TRBV7-8 and J is TRBJ2-3, with D hard to call. The CDR3 has 16 residues. Germline CDR1 reads SGHVS; CDR2 reads FQNEAQ. V lost 3 bases to trimming and J lost 3 bases, with 16 bases between them. CDR3 region: CASSFKRVPGTDTQYF. Here the CDR3 DNA reads TGTGCCAGCAGCTTCAAACGGGTCCCTGGGACAGATACGCAGTATTTT.

The chain uses TRBV14 and TRBJ2-5; TRBD2 matches 10 bases. V gave up 1 base and J gave up 5 bases; unmatched junction bases: 7. This CDR3 comprises 16 residues. Germline V gene lookup returns CDR1 SGHDN and CDR2 FVKESK. CDR3 coding DNA: TGTGCCAGCAGCCAAGCTTACGAGCGGGAGGGGGAGACCCAGTACTTC. Amino acids: CASSQAYEREGETQYF.

The chain uses TRBV3-1 (or the pseudogene TRBV3-2) and TRBJ1-3; maybe TRBD1 (5 bases). Germline CDR1 is LGHDT and CDR2 is YNNKEL (reference sequence). Trimming cost V 0 bases and J 0 bases, with 6 bases left between them. The CDR3 contains 15 residues. DNA of the CDR3: TGTGCCAGCAGCCAAGAAGGGGCCTCTGGAAACACCATATATTTT. The encoded protein is CASSQEGASGNTIYF.

The J gene is TRBJ2-5, the V gene TRBV2; unclear D gene. The CDR3 extends over 13 amino acids. Per the germline V gene, CDR1 is SNHLY and CDR2 is FYNNEI. The V end lost 3 bases, the J end lost 5 bases, and 10 bases lay between the germline ends. In DNA form, the CDR3 reads TGTGCCAGCAGTGACGGGTTGCGGGAGACCCAGTACTTC. Translating it yields CASSDGLRETQYF.

The rearrangement links TRBV13 to TRBJ2-7; D may be TRBD2 (5 bases). The ends were cut back, 7 bases at V and 3 bases at J, with 19 bases in the middle. The germline CDR1 and CDR2 sequences are PRHDT and FYEKMQ (reference sequence). This CDR3 region has 15 residues. As DNA, the CDR3 is TGTGCCAGCACCATTCGAAGGCTAGCCCTCTACGAGCAGTACTTC. Protein: CASTIRRLALYEQYF.

DNA of the CDR3: TGTGCCAGCAATTCCCCCTGGGACAGATACAATCAGCCCCAGCATTTT. Amino acids: CASNSPWDRYNQPQHF. This rearrangement joins TRBV28 to TRBJ1-5; the match to TRBD1 covers 7 bases. The CDR3 totals 16 residues. Trimming at V came to 7 bases and at J to 3 bases, leaving 12 bases not matched to a gene. Germline CDR1 reads MDHEN; CDR2 reads SYDVKM.

Of note for this clone: Other nucleotide sequences from this sample produce the same CDR3. The chain joins TRBV9 to TRBJ2-3, with D possibly matching TRBD2 (6 bases). Germline V gene lookup returns CDR1 SGDLS and CDR2 YYNGEE. V lost 2 bases to trimming and J lost 2 bases, with 12 bases between them. CDR3 length equals 15 residues. CDR3 region: CASSVAGSPTDTQYF. DNA of the CDR3: TGTGCCAGCAGCGTGGCCGGGAGCCCCACAGATACGCAGTATTTT.

There are a few counts of this clone. Additional DNA sequences in this sample encode the identical CDR3. V is TRBV28 and J is TRBJ1-2, with TRBD1 as a possible D gene (6 bases). Germline CDR1 MDHEN, CDR2 SYDVKM. Between the trimmed V and J ends, which lost 3 bases and 3 bases, there was a span of 8 bases. The CDR3 loop spans 13 amino acids. The CDR3 region is CASSLDSYYGYTF. The CDR3 DNA follows: TGTGCCAGCAGTTTGGACAGTTACTATGGCTACACCTTC.

The chain combines TRBV7-9 with TRBJ1-5; unclear D gene. CDR3 size: 14 residues. Per germline, CDR1 SEHNR and CDR2 FQNEAQ (reference sequence). V was pared by 1 base and J by 7 bases, with 11 bases between. The CDR3: CASSLGTPSQPQHF. CDR3 coding DNA: TGTGCCAGCAGCTTAGGGACTCCGTCCCAGCCCCAGCATTTT.

V usage is TRBV20-1 and J usage is TRBJ2-3; D gene unclear. The V gene's germline CDR1 is DFQATT and CDR2 SNEGSKA (reference sequence). The CDR3 sequence is 14 residues long. V shed 3 bases and J shed 1 base, with 11 bases lying between them. For the CDR3, the DNA is TGCAGTGCTAGTACCCAGAGGCGCACAGATACGCAGTATTTT. Protein product: CSASTQRRTDTQYF.

This rearrangement joins TRBV21-1 to TRBJ2-2; TRBD2 reflects the table's D call only, with no check against the DNA. TRBV21-1 constitutes a pseudogene. The CDR3 covers 20 residues. The CDR3 spells CASSKVGTSASPMNTGELFF. In DNA, the CDR3 is TGTGCCAGCAGCAAAGTCGGGACTAGTGCATCTCCTATGAACACCGGGGAGCTGTTTTTT.

The V call is TRBV28, the J call TRBJ2-3; 7 nucleotides match TRBD1. Trimming cost V 3 bases and J 5 bases; bases outside gene matches: 11. This CDR3 contains 16 residues. CDR1 and CDR2 (germline): MDHEN, SYDVKM. The CDR3 spells CASSLRQGKVRDTQYF. CDR3 sequence (DNA): TGTGCCAGCAGTTTGCGACAGGGAAAAGTGAGAGATACGCAGTATTTT.

The CDR3 here is CASSQGNSGGGTGELFF. As DNA, the CDR3 is TGTGCCAGCAGCCAAGGGAATAGCGGGGGTGGCACCGGGGAGCTGTTTTTT. V and J are TRBV4-2 and TRBJ2-2; 9 bases match TRBD2. Germline CDR1 reads LGHNA; CDR2 reads YNFKEQ. V shed 1 base and J 4 bases; nucleotides not matched to a gene: 7. This CDR3 has 17 residues.

The chain has TRBV7-9 and TRBJ1-1; D is perhaps TRBD1 (6 bases). This CDR3 is built from 14 residues. Between the trimmed V and J ends, which lost 5 bases and 5 bases, there was a span of 15 bases. Germline loops: CDR1 SEHNR, CDR2 FQNEAQ (reference sequence). CDR3 nucleotide sequence: TGTGCCAGCAGCGCCCCAGGGGTACGGACTGAAGCTTTCTTT. Translation: CASSAPGVRTEAFF.